This is a list of T cell receptor beta chains from one sample in a study of cytomegalovirus exposure and HLA in healthy donors. Clones were sequenced by immunoSEQ multiplex PCR, and TCRdb holds only the in-frame ones, with some missing. The sample includes 85,000 to 130,000 clones, around 80% of them seen just once. The sample consisted of PBMCs. The origin of the receptors is a woman in her thirties or forties in good health and CMV-seronegative. The CDR3 runs from the conserved cysteine through the conserved F or W. A D gene is named only where the DNA matches it firmly. The size field is filled for only some rows; it gives once, few, many or a size class.

cdr3_nt cdr3_aa j_call d_call clone_size v_call
TGTGCCAGCAGTGGAAGCGGGAGGTTTAGCGGCGAGCAGTACTTC CASSGSGRFSGEQYF TRBJ2-7 TRBD2 . TRBV27
TGTGCCAGCAGCTCTACGTGGCTAGCGGGAGTCGAGCAGTACTTC CASSSTWLAGVEQYF TRBJ2-7 TRBD2 . TRBV28
TGTGCCATTAACATAGACAGGGCGGAGTATGGACCCCTCCACTTT CAINIDRAEYGPLHF TRBJ1-6 TRBD1 . TRBV6-1
TGTGCCAGCAGTGACTATACCTGGACAGCTTTGAACACTGAAGCTTTCTTT CASSDYTWTALNTEAFF TRBJ1-1 . . TRBV6-1
TGTGCCAGCTCACCCGACAGGGGTACTGAAGCTTTCTTT CASSPDRGTEAFF TRBJ1-1 TRBD1 . TRBV18
TGTGCCAGCACCCGAGGGGAGCCAGGGGGTGAAGCTTTCTTT CASTRGEPGGEAFF TRBJ1-1 TRBD1 . TRBV6-5
TGTGCCAGCTCACCTTCAGGGGGCGATGGCTACACCTTC CASSPSGGDGYTF TRBJ1-2 TRBD1 . TRBV18
TGTGCCAGCAGCCGAACGGACGAGCAGTACTTC CASSRTDEQYF TRBJ2-7 . . TRBV2
TGTGCCAGCAGAATAACAGTTAGTGGCTACACCTTC CASRITVSGYTF TRBJ1-2 . . TRBV7-9
TGCGCCAGCAGCCAAGGGTTCGGGACAGGGGCTAACTATGGCTACACCTTC CASSQGFGTGANYGYTF TRBJ1-2 TRBD1 few TRBV4-3
TGCGCCAGCAGCTTACGGGGGGGTGCGAATGAGCAGTTCTTC CASSLRGGANEQFF TRBJ2-1 TRBD2 once TRBV5-1
TGTGCCAGCAGTGGACTAGCGGGAGCAGATACGCAGTATTTT CASSGLAGADTQYF TRBJ2-3 TRBD2 . TRBV6-1
TGTGCCAGCAGTCTTCTAGCGGGAGTTGGGGATACGCAGTATTTT CASSLLAGVGDTQYF TRBJ2-3 TRBD2 . TRBV28
TGTGCCAGCAGTGATGGATTGACAGGGTTGACAGATACGCAGTATTTT CASSDGLTGLTDTQYF TRBJ2-3 TRBD1 . TRBV2
TGTGCCAGCAGTCCAGGGGCCCACGAGCAGTACTTC CASSPGAHEQYF TRBJ2-7 . . TRBV27
TGTGCCAGCAGCCAACCGACAGGGGAGACCCAGTACTTC CASSQPTGETQYF TRBJ2-5 TRBD1 few TRBV5-6
TGTGCCACAGGCTTCCCTCAGTCCACAGATACGCAGTATTTT CATGFPQSTDTQYF TRBJ2-3 . . TRBV28
TGTGCCAGCAGTTCTATCCACGATCGACTAGCGTGGGAAGAGACCCAGTACTTC CASSSIHDRLAWEETQYF TRBJ2-5 TRBD2 . TRBV28
TGTGCCAGCAGCCCGCGGACAGGGCAAGAGACCCAGTACTTC CASSPRTGQETQYF TRBJ2-5 TRBD1 . TRBV5-4
TGTGCCATACAACCTAGACTAGCAGGCACAGATACGCAGTATTTT CAIQPRLAGTDTQYF TRBJ2-3 TRBD2 . TRBV10-3
TGTGCCAGCAGCTCCGACAGTTCCTACGAGCAGTACTTC CASSSDSSYEQYF TRBJ2-7 . . TRBV7-3
TGTGCCAGCAGCTTGGGAGCAAGCAATGAGCAGTTCTTC CASSLGASNEQFF TRBJ2-1 . . TRBV5-6
TGTGCCAGCAGTGCTGACCAATGGTGGACAGTCTACGAGCAGTACTTC CASSADQWWTVYEQYF TRBJ2-7 . . TRBV25-1
TGTGCCAGCTCAGCCAGGGGGGCGGTGGACTCCTATTCTAGCTCCTACAATGAGCAGTTCTTC CASSARGAVDSYSSSYNEQFF TRBJ2-1 . . TRBV18